This T cell receptor (beta chain) was sequenced in a study of T cell changes during pregnancy in multiple sclerosis. The data were produced by immunoSEQ multiplex PCR, yet TCRdb's version contains in-frame clones alone and is incomplete. In the table there are more than 35,000 clones, more than 75% of which are singletons. The CDR3 has 14 residues. Deletions cut 3 bases from V and 4 bases from J, with 9 bases between. Looked up from germline, CDR1 is SGHTA and CDR2 is FQGTGA. The sequencing here drew on CD4+ T cells from peripheral blood mononuclear cells, taken in the first trimester of pregnancy. This TCR was recovered from a female donor with multiple sclerosis, enrolled in a pregnancy study. The chain carries TRBV7-3 and TRBJ2-2, with unresolved D. For the CDR3, the DNA is TGTGCCAGCAGCTTGAAAGCGCGCACCGGGGAGCTGTTTTTT. This sequence encodes CASSLKARTGELFF. Variable domain in full (rest from reference TRBV7-3 and TRBJ2-2): GAGVSQTPSNKVTEKGKYVELRCDPISGHTALYWYRQSLGQGPEFLIYFQGTGAADDSGLPNDRFFAVRPEGSVSTLKIQRTERGDSAVYLCASSLKARTGELFFGEGSRLTVL.